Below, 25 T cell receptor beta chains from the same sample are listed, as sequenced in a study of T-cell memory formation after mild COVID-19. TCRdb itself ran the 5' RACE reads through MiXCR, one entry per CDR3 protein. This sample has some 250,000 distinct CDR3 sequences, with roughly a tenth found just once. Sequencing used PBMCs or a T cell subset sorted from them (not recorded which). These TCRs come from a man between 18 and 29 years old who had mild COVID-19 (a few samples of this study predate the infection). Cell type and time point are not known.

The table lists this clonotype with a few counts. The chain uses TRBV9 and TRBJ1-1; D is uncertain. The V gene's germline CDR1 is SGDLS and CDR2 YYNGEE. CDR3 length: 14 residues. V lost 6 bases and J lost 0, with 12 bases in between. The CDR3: CASTTAGMNTEAFF. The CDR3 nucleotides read TGTGCCAGCACCACAGCGGGGATGAACACTGAAGCTTTCTTT.

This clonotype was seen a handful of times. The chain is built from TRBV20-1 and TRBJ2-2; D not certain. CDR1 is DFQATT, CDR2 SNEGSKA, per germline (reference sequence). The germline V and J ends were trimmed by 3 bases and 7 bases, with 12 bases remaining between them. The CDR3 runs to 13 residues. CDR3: CSASTHKGGELFF. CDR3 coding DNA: TGCAGTGCTAGTACCCACAAGGGCGGGGAGCTGTTTTTT.

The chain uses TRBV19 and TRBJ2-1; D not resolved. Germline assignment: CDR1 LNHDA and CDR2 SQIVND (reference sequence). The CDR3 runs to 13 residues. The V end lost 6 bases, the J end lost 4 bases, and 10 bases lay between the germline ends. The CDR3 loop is CASRGLVYNEQFF. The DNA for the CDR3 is TGTGCCAGTAGGGGTCTGGTATACAATGAGCAGTTCTTC.

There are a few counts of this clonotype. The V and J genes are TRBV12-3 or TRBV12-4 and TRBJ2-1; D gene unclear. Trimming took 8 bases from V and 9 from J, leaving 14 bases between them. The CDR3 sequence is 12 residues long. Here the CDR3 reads CASGHFRAEQFF. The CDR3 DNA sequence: TGTGCCAGCGGGCACTTTAGGGCTGAGCAGTTCTTC.

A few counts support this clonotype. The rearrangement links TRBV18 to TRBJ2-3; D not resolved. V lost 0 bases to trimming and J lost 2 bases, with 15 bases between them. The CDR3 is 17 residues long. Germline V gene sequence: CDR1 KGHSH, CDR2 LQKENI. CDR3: CASSPPILHIDTDTQYF. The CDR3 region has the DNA TGTGCCAGCTCACCACCCATACTCCACATAGACACAGATACGCAGTATTTT.

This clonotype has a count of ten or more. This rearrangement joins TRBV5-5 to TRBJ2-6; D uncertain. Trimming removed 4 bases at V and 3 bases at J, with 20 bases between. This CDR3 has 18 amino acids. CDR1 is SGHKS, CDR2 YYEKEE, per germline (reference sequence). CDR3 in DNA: TGTGCCAGCAGCCAGCCGGCCCATTCCCTTGATGGGGCCAACGTCCTGACTTTC. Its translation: CASSQPAHSLDGANVLTF.

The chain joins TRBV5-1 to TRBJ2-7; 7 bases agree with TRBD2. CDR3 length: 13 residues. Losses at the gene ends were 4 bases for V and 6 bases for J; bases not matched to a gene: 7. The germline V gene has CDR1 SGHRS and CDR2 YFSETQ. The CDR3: CASSVEGGGEQYV. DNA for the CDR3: TGCGCCAGCAGCGTGGAAGGCGGGGGCGAGCAGTACGTC.

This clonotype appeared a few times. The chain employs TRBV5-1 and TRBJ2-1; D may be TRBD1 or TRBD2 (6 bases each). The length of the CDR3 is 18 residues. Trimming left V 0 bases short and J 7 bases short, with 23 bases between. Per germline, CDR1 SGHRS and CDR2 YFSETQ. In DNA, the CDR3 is TGCGCCAGCAGCTTGGCCCGAGTGTGGGGGGCTGGTGTTAATGAGCAGTTCTTC. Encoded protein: CASSLARVWGAGVNEQFF.

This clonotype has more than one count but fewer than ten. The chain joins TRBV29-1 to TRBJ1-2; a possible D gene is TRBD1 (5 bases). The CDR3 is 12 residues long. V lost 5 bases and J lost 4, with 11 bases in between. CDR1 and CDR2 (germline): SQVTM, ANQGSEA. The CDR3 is CSVTPDIYGYTF. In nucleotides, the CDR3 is TGCAGCGTTACCCCGGACATCTATGGCTACACCTTC.

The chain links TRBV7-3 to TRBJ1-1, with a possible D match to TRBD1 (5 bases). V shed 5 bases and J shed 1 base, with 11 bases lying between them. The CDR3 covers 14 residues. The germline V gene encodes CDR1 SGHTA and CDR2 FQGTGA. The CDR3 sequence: CASSAGRGNTEAFF. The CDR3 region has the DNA TGTGCCAGCAGCGCAGGTAGGGGGAACACTGAAGCTTTCTTT. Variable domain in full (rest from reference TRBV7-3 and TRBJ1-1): GAGVSQTPSNKVTEKGKYVELRCDPISGHTALYWYRQSLGQGPEFLIYFQGTGAADDSGLPNDRFFAVRPEGSVSTLKIQRTERGDSAVYLCASSAGRGNTEAFFGQGTRLTVV.

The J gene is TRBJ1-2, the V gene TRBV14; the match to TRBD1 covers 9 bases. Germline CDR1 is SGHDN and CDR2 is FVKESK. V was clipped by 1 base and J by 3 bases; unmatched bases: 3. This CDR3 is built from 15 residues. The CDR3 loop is CASSQVGQGHYGYTF. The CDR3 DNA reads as TGTGCCAGCAGCCAAGTGGGACAGGGACACTATGGCTACACCTTC.

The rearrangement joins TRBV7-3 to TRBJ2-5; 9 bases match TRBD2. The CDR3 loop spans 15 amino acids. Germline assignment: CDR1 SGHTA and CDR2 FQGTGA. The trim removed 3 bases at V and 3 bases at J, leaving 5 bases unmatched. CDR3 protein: CASSFPGLAEETQYF. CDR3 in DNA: TGTGCCAGCAGCTTTCCGGGACTAGCCGAAGAGACCCAGTACTTC.

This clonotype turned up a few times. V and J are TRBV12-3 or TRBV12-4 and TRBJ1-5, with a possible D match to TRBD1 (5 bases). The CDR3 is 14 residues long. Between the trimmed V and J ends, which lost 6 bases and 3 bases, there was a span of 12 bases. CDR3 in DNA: TGTGCCAGCAGGAATACAGGAGACAATCAGCCCCAGCATTTT. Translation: CASRNTGDNQPQHF.

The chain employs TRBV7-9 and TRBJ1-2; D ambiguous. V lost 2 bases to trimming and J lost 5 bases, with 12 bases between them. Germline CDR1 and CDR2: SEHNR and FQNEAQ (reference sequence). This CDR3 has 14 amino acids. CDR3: CASSLNGVYYGYTF. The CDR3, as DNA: TGTGCCAGCAGCTTAAACGGGGTGTATTATGGCTACACCTTC.

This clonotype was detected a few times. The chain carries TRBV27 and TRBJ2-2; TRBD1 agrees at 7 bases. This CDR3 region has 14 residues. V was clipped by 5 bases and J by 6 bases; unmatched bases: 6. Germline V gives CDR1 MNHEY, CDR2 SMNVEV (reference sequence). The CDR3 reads CASSPPTGPGELFF. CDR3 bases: TGTGCCAGCAGTCCCCCGACAGGGCCCGGGGAGCTGTTTTTT.

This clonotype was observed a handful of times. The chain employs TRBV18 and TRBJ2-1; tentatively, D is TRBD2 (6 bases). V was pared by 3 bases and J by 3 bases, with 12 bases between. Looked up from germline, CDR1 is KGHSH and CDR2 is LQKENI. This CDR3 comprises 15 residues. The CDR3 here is CASSPNSGLYNEQFF. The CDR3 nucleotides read TGTGCCAGCTCACCGAATAGCGGCCTCTACAATGAGCAGTTCTTC.

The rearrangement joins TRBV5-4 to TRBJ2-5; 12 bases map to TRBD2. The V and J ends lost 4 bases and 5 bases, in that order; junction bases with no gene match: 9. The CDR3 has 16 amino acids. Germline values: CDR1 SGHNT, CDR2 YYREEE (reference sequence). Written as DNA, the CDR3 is TGTGCCAGCAGCGGGACTAGCGGGCCAAAGCGGGAGACCCAGTACTTC. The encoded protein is CASSGTSGPKRETQYF.

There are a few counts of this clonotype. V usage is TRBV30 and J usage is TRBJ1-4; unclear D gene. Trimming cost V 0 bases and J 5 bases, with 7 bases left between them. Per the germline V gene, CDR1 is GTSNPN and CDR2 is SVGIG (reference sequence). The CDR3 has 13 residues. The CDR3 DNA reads TGTGCCTGGAGTGTAACCAGGAATGAAAAACTGTTTTTT. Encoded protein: CAWSVTRNEKLFF.

CDR3 nucleotides: TGTGCCAGCAGTTTTGTTTCTGGGGCCGGGGAGCTGTTTTTT. Encoded protein: CASSFVSGAGELFF. V usage is TRBV27 and J usage is TRBJ2-2; D unclear. Germline assignment: CDR1 MNHEY and CDR2 SMNVEV (reference sequence). CDR3 size: 14 residues. V was shortened by 3 bases and J by 6 bases, with 11 bases between the two germline ends.

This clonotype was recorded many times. Here the CDR3 reads CASSLVARETQYF. Written as DNA, the CDR3 is TGTGCCAGCAGCTTGGTAGCCCGAGAGACCCAGTACTTC. The chain links TRBV7-9 to TRBJ2-5; no reliable D call. The V end lost 3 bases, the J end lost 4 bases, and 9 bases lay between the germline ends. The germline V gene encodes CDR1 SEHNR and CDR2 FQNEAQ (reference sequence). The CDR3 has 13 residues. The full variable domain, its missing parts supplied by reference TRBV7-9 and TRBJ2-5, is DTGVSQNPRHKITKRGQNVTFRCDPISEHNRLYWYRQTLGQGPEFLTYFQNEAQLEKSRLLSDRFSAERPKGSFSTLEIQRTEQGDSAMYLCASSLVARETQYFGPGTRLLVL.

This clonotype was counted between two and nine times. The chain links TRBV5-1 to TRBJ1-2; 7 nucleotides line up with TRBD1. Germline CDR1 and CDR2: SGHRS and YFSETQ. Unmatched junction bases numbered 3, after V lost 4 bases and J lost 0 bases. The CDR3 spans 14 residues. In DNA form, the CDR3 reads TGCGCCAGCAGCGGGGACAGACCTAACTATGGCTACACCTTC. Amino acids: CASSGDRPNYGYTF. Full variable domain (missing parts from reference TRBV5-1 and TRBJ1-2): KAGVTQTPRYLIKTRGQQVTLSCSPISGHRSVSWYQQTPGQGLQFLFEYFSETQRNKGNFPGRFSGRQFSNSRSEMNVSTLELGDSALYLCASSGDRPNYGYTFGSGTRLTVV.

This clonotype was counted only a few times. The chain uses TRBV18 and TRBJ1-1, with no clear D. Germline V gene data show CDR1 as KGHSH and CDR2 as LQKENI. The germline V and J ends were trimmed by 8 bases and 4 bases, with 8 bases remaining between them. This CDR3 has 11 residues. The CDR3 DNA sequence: TGTGCCAGCGAAAAGGGCACTGAAGCTTTCTTT. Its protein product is CASEKGTEAFF. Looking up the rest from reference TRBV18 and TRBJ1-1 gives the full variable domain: NAGVMQNPRHLVRRRGQEARLRCSPMKGHSHVYWYRQLPEEGLKFMVYLQKENIIDESGMPKERFSAEFPKEGPSILRIQQVVRGDSAAYFCASEKGTEAFFGQGTRLTVV.

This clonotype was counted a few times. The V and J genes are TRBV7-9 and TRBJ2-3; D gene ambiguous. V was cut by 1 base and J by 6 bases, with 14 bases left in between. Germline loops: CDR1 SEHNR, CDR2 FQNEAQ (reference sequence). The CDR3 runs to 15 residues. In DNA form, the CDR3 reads TGTGCCAGCAGCTTAGAGTCGGGTTTTGTGGATACGCAGTATTTT. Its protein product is CASSLESGFVDTQYF.

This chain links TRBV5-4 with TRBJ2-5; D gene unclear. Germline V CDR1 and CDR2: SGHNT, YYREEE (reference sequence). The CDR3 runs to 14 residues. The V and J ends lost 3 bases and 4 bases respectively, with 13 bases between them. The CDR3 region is CASSSPTEGETQYF. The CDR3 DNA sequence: TGTGCCAGCAGCTCGCCGACCGAAGGAGAGACCCAGTACTTC.

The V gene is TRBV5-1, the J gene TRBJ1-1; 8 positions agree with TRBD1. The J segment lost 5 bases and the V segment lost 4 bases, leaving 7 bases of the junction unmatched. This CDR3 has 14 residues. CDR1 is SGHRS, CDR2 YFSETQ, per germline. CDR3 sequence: CASSMGDRQTEAFF. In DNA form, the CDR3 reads TGCGCCAGCAGCATGGGGGACAGGCAGACTGAAGCTTTCTTT.